This TCR beta chain is from a study of blood T cell repertoires in COVID-19 (dated by TCRdb to 2018 to 2020). Describing the broader study: The collaborator samples originated in the United States, Italy and Spain and spanned the acute and convalescent phases of COVID-19. The dataset comprised deeply sampled blood TCRbeta repertoires from subjects exposed to, actively infected with, or recovered from COVID-19. The samples were drawn from the first 160 participants of the ongoing ImmuneRACE study and from 1,254 subjects provided by 6 global collaborators. A freely available public database, intended as a resource for researchers studying the immune response to SARS-CoV-2, is where the repertoires were released. Sample metadata almost always included a de-identified subject ID, COVID-19 status, age in years and sex. The prospective study material was composed of cDNA or gDNA derived from T cells, B-cell-depleted T cells, or PBMCs. Where HLA class I and class II types were available, the types were taken from metadata supplied by the sample provider, not from assay-based typing. Findings and caveats that apply to the study as a whole: How much clinical and demographic metadata was included differed by source and by participant, and the metadata was provided uncurated.

Enrolling through a virtual design, the prospective study's participants ranged in age from roughly 18 to 90 years and lived across approximately 25 United States geographic areas. In the prospective study, participants were assigned to cohorts based on the clinical history participants reported in a screening survey and a study questionnaire. For ImmuneRACE Cohort 3, a participant was defined as recovered based on two consecutive negative NP/OP PCR tests, clearance by a healthcare professional, or resolution of symptoms. Each participant in the prospective study had whole blood, serum and a nasopharyngeal or oropharyngeal swab collected by mobile phlebotomists. Prospective study participants could optionally give additional blood draws and questionnaires over an approximately two-month period. Before DNA extraction, prospective study blood samples were shipped either frozen or at room temperature.

TCRbeta CDR3 regions were amplified from genomic DNA by means of the immunoSEQ Assay, a bias-controlled multiplex PCR. The study's own analysis went as follows. The number of nucleated cells in each sample was estimated from the amplification of reference gene primers within the assay. To quantify the absolute abundance of each unique TCRbeta CDR3 rearrangement, sequence reads were collapsed and filtered. For each sample, productive Simpson clonality was calculated by taking the square root of Simpson's diversity index across productive rearrangements. As stored in TCRdb, this immuneACCESS dataset retains in-frame rearrangements with V and J assigned. A fraction of the clones does not appear; measured against another copy, unresolved V genes explain less than half of the discrepancy, and the remainder lacks a known reason. Clone size and the V and J calls come from that table; the DNA yielded D and trimming. The sample table lists roughly 150,000 clones, roughly 75% of them with a count of one. Less than 7.5% of the sample is taken by the ten largest.

In this sample, this clone turned up a few times. Its antigen has not been determined. No base qualities exist here, and no much larger clone lies one base off it. Compared with germline, V lacks 4 bases and J lacks 6 bases; bases without a gene match: 0. The CDR3 measures 12 amino acids from cysteine to phenylalanine. The DNA shown is the 36-base CDR3, in frame from base 1. CDR1 and CDR2 are read off the germline V gene (reference sequence) as GTSNPN and SVGIG. This TCR came from a woman aged 45-60 years who had recovered from COVID-19. The chain is assembled from TRBV30 and TRBJ2-2; 9 central nucleotides agree with TRBD1. Sequenced input: PBMCs or T cells enriched from blood (not recorded which). The bases are TGTGCCTGGAACAGGGGGCCCGGGGAGCTGTTTTTT. Its product reads: CAWNRGPGELFF.